This T cell receptor beta chain derives from a study of cytomegalovirus exposure and HLA in healthy donors. V was clipped by 2 bases and J by 8 bases; unmatched bases: 8. CDR3 length: 16 amino acids. CDR1 is SGHDT, CDR2 YYEEEE, per germline. Primers included in the PCR were 60 Vbeta and 13 Jbeta primers. Here immunoSEQ multiplex PCR was the method, and the copy in TCRdb shows in-frame clones only, minus some. This sample has over 110,000 clones, with around 79% found just once. Sequences were obtained from PBMCs. The source of this sequence is a female donor in good health and CMV-seronegative. The chain links TRBV5-6 to TRBJ2-1; 12 bases agree with TRBD2. The CDR3 sequence is CASSFPLAGGNYEQFF. The CDR3 DNA follows: TGTGCCAGCAGCTTCCCCCTAGCGGGGGGGAATTATGAGCAGTTCTTC.